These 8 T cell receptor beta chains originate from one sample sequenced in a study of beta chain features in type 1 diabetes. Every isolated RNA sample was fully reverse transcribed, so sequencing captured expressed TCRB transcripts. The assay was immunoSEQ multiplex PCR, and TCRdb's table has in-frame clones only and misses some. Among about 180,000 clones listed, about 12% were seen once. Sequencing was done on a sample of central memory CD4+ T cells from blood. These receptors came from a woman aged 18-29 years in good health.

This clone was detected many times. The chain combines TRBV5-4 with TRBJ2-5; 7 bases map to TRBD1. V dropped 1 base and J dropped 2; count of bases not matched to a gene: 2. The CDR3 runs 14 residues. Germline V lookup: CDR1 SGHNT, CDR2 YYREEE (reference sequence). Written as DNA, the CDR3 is TGTGCCAGCAGCTTGAGGGACAGTCAAGAGACCCAGTACTTC. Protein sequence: CASSLRDSQETQYF.

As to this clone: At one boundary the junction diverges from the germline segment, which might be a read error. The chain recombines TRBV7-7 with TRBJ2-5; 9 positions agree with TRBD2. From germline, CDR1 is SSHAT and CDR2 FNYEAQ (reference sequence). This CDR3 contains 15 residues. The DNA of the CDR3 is TGTGCTAGCAGCTTAGGACTAGCGATACAAGAGACCCAGTACTTC. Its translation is CASSLGLAIQETQYF.

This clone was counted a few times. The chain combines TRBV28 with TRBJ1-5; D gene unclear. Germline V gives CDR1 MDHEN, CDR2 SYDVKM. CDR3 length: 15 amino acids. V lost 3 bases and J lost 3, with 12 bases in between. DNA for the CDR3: TGTGCCAGCAGTTTTTCGGGGATGACCAATCAGCCCCAGCATTTT. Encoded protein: CASSFSGMTNQPQHF.

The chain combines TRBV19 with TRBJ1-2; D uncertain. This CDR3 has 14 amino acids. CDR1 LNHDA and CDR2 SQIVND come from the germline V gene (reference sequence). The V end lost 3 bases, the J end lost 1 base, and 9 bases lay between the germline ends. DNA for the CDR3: TGTGCCAGTAGTATCGACTGGAGTAACTATGGCTACACCTTC. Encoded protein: CASSIDWSNYGYTF.

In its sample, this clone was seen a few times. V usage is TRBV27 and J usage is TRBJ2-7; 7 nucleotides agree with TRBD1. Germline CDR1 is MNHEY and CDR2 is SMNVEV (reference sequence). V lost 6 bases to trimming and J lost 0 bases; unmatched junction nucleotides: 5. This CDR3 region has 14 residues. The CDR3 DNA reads TGTGCCAGCAGAACGGACAGGAGCTCCTACGAGCAGTACTTC. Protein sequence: CASRTDRSSYEQYF.

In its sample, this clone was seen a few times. The CDR3 loop is CASSAGLGSGYSYNEQFF. CDR3 DNA: TGTGCCAGCAGCGCGGGGCTGGGGAGCGGGTATTCCTACAATGAGCAGTTCTTC. The rearrangement uses TRBV9 and TRBJ2-1; D might be TRBD2 (6 bases). CDR1 is SGDLS, CDR2 YYNGEE, per germline. V gave up 3 bases and J gave up 1 base, with 20 bases separating them. CDR3 length: 18 residues.

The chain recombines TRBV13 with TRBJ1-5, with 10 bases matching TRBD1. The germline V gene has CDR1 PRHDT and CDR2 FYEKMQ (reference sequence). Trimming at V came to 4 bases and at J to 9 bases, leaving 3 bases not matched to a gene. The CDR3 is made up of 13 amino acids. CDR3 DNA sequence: TGTGCCAGCAGCTCGGGACAGGGGACGCCCCAGCATTTT. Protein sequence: CASSSGQGTPQHF.

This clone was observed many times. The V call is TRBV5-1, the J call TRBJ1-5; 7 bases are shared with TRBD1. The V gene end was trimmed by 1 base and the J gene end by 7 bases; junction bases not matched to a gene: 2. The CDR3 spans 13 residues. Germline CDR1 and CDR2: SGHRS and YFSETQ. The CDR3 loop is CASSLTGDQPQHF. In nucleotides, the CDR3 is TGCGCCAGCAGCTTGACAGGGGACCAGCCCCAGCATTTT.